This record concerns one TCR beta chain sequence. TCR libraries were built from about 520 ng of total RNA by linear amplification. TCRdb recomputed calls from the reads with MiXCR, one row per CDR3 protein. Seen here are roughly 200,000 distinct CDR3 sequences, about 74% observed once, and the top ten hold 2% to 2.5%. This entry belongs to a study of healthy donors' naive CD4 and CD8 T cells. Study at large: Donors spanned ages 20-25, 40-50 and 60-70 years, half female.

There are 12 residues in the CDR3. Germline V gene sequence: CDR1 MNHEY, CDR2 SMNVEV (reference sequence). V was clipped by 7 bases and J by 2 bases, with 7 bases between them. The specimen was naive CD4+ and CD8+ T cells sorted from blood, pooled from several donors. This clonotype was obtained from a pool of human donors in good health; the sample pools cells from several healthy donors. The gene calls are TRBV27 and TRBJ2-3, with D unclear. CDR3 region: CASTPFTDTQYF. In DNA, the CDR3 is TGTGCCAGCACCCCTTTCACAGATACGCAGTATTTT.